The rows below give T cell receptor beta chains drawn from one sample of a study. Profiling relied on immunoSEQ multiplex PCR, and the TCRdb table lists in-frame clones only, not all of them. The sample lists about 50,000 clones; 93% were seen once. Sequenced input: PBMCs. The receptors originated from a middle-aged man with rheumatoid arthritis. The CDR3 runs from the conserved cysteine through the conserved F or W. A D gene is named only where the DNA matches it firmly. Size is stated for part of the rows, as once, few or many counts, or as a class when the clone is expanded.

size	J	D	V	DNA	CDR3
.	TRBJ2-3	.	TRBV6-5	TGTGCCAGCAGACTAATAGGAGCAGATACGCAGTATTTT	CASRLIGADTQYF
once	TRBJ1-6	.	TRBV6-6	TGTGCCAGCAGTGGCTATAATTCACCCCTCCACTTT	CASSGYNSPLHF
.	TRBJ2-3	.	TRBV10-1	TGCGCCAGCAGCCCCGGGATCAGGGGATGGGGAGATACGCAGTATTTT	CASSPGIRGWGDTQYF
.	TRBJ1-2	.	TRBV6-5	TGTGCCAGCAGTTACGGGGGAACTAACTATGGCTACACCTTC	CASSYGGTNYGYTF
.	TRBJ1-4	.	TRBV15	TGTGCCACCAGCAGGGGAACTAATGAAAAACTGTTTTTT	CATSRGTNEKLFF
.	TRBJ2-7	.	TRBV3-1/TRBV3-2	TGTGCCAGCAGCCTCTCCCGAGAGCAGTACTTC	CASSLSREQYF
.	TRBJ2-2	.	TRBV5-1	TGCGCCAGCAGTCCCTCCACGAACACCGGGGAGCTGTTTTTT	CASSPSTNTGELFF
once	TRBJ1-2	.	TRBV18	TGTGCCAGCTCACCACTGCCGGGAGATGGCTACACCTTC	CASSPLPGDGYTF
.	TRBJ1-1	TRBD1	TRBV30	TGTGCCTGGCGGACAGGACAGAACACTGAAGCTTTCTTT	CAWRTGQNTEAFF
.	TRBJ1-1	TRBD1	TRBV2	TGTGCCAGCGGTGGGGGACAGGGAGGGACTGAAGCTTTCTTT	CASGGGQGGTEAFF
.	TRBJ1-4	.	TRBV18	TGTGCCAGCTCAAAGGGGACAACTAATGAAAAACTGTTTTTT	CASSKGTTNEKLFF
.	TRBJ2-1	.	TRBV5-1	TGCGCCAGCACGAACGGAAAGTCGGGAGCGGATGAGCAGTTCTTC	CASTNGKSGADEQFF
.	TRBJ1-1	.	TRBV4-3	TGCGCCAGCAGCCCCCAATACGGCAGGGAGAACACTGAAGCTTTCTTT	CASSPQYGRENTEAFF
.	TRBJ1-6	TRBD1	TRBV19	TGTGCCAGTAATCCCGGGACAGGGTATTCACCCCTCCACTTT	CASNPGTGYSPLHF
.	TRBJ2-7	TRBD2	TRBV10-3	TGTGCCATCAGTGAGGGAGCGGGAGGAGCCTACGAGCAGTACTTC	CAISEGAGGAYEQYF
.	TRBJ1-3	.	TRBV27	TGTGCCAGCAGTCCCCGACAGGCCGCCTCTGGAAACACCATATATTTT	CASSPRQAASGNTIYF
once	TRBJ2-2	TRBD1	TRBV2	TGTGCCAGCAGCATTTATCGACAGGGCCCCCCCGGGGAGCTGTTTTTT	CASSIYRQGPPGELFF
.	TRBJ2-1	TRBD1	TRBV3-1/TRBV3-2	TGTGCCAGCAGCCAGGGACAGTTTAGCTCCTACAATGAGCAGTTCTTC	CASSQGQFSSYNEQFF
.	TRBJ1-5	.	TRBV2	TGTGCCAGCAGACCTACGGAGAATAGCAATCAGCCCCAGCATTTT	CASRPTENSNQPQHF
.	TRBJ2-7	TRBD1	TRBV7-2	TGTGCCAGCAGCGCTTCAGAGGGACAGGCCTACGAGCAGTACTTC	CASSASEGQAYEQYF
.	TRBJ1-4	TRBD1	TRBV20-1	TGCAGTGCTAGTCCGGACAGGGCGGATGAAAAACTGTTTTTT	CSASPDRADEKLFF
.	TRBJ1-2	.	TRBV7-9	TGTGCCAGCGCCCGGTCCACAACTGGGAGCGTCTTAGGCTACACCTTC	CASARSTTGSVLGYTF
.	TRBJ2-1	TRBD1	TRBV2	TGTGCCAGCCAGGGCAGGGGACAGGGTAGCTACAATGAGCAGTTCTTC	CASQGRGQGSYNEQFF
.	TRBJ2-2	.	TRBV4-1	TGCGCCAGCAGCCAAGTATTGGATGCGACCGGGGAGCTGTTTTTT	CASSQVLDATGELFF
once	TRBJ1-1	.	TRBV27	TGTGCCAGCTACTCATTACAGGGGAACACTGAAGCTTTCTTT	CASYSLQGNTEAFF
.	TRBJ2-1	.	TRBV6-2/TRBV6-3	TGTGCCAGCAGTTACTGGGGAAACACCGTGGATGAGCAGTTCTTC	CASSYWGNTVDEQFF
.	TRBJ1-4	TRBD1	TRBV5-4	TGTGCCAGCAGCTTAGGGGGCCTCAATGAAAAACTGTTTTTT	CASSLGGLNEKLFF
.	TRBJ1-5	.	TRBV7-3	TGTGCCAGCAGCTTAACGGGGGGGCAGCCCCAGCATTTT	CASSLTGGQPQHF
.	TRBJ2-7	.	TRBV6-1	TGTGCCAGCAGTGAGGGGGGCTCCTACGAGCAGTACTTC	CASSEGGSYEQYF
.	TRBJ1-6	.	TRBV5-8	TGTGCCAGCAGCTTGGACAGCTCCTATAATTCACCCCTCCACTTT	CASSLDSSYNSPLHF
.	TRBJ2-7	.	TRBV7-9	TGTGCCAGCAGACTTGGGGTAGCCTACGAGCAGTACTTC	CASRLGVAYEQYF
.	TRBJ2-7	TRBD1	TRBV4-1	TGCGCCAGCAGCGAGTGGGTCAATCCAGGGGGAGAGCAGTACTTC	CASSEWVNPGGEQYF
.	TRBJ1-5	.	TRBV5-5	TGTGCCAGCAGCCTATCTGGGGGCTATAGCAATCAGCCCCAGCATTTT	CASSLSGGYSNQPQHF
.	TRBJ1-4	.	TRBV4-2	TGTGCCAGCAGCCAAGGCCGGGCAGGGGCGACCGTTAGGGAAAAACTGTTTTTT	CASSQGRAGATVREKLFF
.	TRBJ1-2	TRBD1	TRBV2	TGTGCCAGCATCTCTTCGACGGGGACAGTCCGCTACACCTTC	CASISSTGTVRYTF
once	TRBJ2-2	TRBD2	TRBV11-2	TGTGCCAGCTCGACTAGCGGGAGTACCGGGGAGCTGTTTTTT	CASSTSGSTGELFF
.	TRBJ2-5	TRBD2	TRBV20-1	TGCAGTGCTAATGACCCTGGGACTAGCGGGAGAGTAGAGACCCAGTACTTC	CSANDPGTSGRVETQYF
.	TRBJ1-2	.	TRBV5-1	TGCGCCAGCAGCTTGGTAGGTTCCCTTGGCTACACCTTC	CASSLVGSLGYTF
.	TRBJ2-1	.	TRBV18	TGTGCCAGCTCCTCTAGTCAGGGGTACAATGAGCAGTTCTTC	CASSSSQGYNEQFF
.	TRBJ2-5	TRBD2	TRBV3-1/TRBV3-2	TGTGCCAGCAGCCAATATGATAGCGGGAGGGCAGGGGAGACCCAGTACTTC	CASSQYDSGRAGETQYF
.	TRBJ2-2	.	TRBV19	TGTGCCAGTATCCGCTCGGGCACTCCGAACACCGGGGAGCTGTTTTTT	CASIRSGTPNTGELFF
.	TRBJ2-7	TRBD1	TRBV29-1	TGCAGCGTCCAATCAGGGGACAGGGTGGGAGAGCAGTACTTC	CSVQSGDRVGEQYF
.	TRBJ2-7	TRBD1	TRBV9	TGTGCCAGCAGCCCTGGACAGGGTGCTTACTACGAGCAGTACTTC	CASSPGQGAYYEQYF
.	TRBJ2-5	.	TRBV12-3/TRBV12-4	TGTGCCAGCAGTTCCCGGGAGACCCAGTACTTC	CASSSRETQYF
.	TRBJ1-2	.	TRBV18	TGTGCCAGCTACTCCGGGGGAAACTATGGCTACACCTTC	CASYSGGNYGYTF
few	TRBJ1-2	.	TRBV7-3	TGTGCCAGCAGCTTAGGTCCCGGAACTAACTATGGCTACACCTTC	CASSLGPGTNYGYTF
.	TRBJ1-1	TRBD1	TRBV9	TGTGCCAGCAGCGCACTAGGACAGGGCAACACTGAAGCTTTCTTT	CASSALGQGNTEAFF
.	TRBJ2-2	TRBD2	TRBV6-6	TGTGCCAGCGCTGGGGCGGGAGCGGCCGGGGAGCTGTTTTTT	CASAGAGAAGELFF
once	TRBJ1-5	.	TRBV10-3	TGTGCCATCAGTGAGGCCGCGATTAGCAATCAGCCCCAGCATTTT	CAISEAAISNQPQHF
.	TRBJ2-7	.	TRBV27	TGTGCCAGCAGCCCAAGGAGAGGGGTAGACTACGAGCAGTACTTC	CASSPRRGVDYEQYF
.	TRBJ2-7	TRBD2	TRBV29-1	TGCAGCGTGAAGGGAACTAGCGGGGGCTCCTACGAGCAGTACTTC	CSVKGTSGGSYEQYF
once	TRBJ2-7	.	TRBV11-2	TGTGCCAGCAGCTTACATCGGGGACAAGGAGACGAGCAGTACTTC	CASSLHRGQGDEQYF
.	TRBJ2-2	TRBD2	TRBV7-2	TGTGCCAGCAGCTTATCCAGCGGGAGGTTCGCCGGGGAGCTGTTTTTT	CASSLSSGRFAGELFF